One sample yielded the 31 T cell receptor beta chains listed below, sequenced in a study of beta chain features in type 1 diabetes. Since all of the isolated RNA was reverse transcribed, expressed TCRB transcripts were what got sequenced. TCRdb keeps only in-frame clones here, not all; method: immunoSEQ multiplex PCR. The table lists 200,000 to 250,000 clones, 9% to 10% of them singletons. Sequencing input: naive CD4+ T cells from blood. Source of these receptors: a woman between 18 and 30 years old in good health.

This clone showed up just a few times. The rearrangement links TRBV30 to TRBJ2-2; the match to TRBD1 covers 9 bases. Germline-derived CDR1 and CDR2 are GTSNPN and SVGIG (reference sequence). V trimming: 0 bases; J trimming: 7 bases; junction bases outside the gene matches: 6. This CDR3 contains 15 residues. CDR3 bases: TGTGCCTGGAGTGTCAACAGGGGGCGGAGCGGGGAGCTGTTTTTT. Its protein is CAWSVNRGRSGELFF.

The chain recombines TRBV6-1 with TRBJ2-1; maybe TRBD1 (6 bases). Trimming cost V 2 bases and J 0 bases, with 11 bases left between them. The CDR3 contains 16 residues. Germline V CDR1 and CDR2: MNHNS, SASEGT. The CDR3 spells CASSELVDSSYNEQFF. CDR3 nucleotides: TGTGCCAGCAGTGAACTCGTGGACAGCTCCTACAATGAGCAGTTCTTC.

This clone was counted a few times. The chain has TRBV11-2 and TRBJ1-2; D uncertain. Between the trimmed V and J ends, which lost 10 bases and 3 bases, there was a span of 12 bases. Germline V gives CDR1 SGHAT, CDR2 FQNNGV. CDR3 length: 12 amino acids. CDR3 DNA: TGTGCCACCGGTGGGAGCCACTATGGCTACACCTTC. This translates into CATGGSHYGYTF.

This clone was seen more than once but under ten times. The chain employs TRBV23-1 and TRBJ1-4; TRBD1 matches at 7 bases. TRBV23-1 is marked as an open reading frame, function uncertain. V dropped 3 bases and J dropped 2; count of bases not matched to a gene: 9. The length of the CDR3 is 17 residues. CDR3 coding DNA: TGCGCCAGCAGTCAGGCAACAGGGGTTGGGACTAATGAAAAACTGTTTTTT. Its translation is CASSQATGVGTNEKLFF.

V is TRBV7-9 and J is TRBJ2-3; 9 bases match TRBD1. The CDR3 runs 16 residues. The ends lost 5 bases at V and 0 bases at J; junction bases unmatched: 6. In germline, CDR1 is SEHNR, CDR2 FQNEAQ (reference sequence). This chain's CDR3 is CASSLTTGGSTDTQYF. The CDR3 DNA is TGTGCCAGCAGCCTCACGACAGGGGGTAGCACAGATACGCAGTATTTT.

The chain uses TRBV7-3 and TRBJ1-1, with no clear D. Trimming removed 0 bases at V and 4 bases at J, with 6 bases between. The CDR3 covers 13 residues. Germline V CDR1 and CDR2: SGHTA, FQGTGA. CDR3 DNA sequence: TGTGCCAGCAGCTTAACCCCTCGCACTGAAGCTTTCTTT. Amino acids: CASSLTPRTEAFF.

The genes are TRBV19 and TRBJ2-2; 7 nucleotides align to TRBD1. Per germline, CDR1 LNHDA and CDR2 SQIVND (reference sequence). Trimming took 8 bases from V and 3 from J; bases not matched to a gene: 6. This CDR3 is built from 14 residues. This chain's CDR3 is CASWDRGDTGELFF. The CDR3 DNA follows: TGTGCCAGTTGGGACAGAGGGGACACCGGGGAGCTGTTTTTT.

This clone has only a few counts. The CDR3 nucleotides read TGCGCCAGCAGCCAAGATCAGGGAACTGGAAACACCATATATTTT. It yields the protein CASSQDQGTGNTIYF. The gene calls are TRBV4-1 and TRBJ1-3; D is possibly TRBD1 (5 bases). The CDR3 sequence is 15 residues long. With 0 bases removed from V and 2 bases from J, the gap between germline ends came to 8 bases. Germline-derived CDR1 and CDR2 are MGHRA and YSYEKL.

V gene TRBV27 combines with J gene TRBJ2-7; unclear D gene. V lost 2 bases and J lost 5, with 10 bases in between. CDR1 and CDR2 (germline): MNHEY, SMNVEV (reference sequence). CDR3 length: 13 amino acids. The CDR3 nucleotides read TGTGCCAGCAGTTTAGAACCCTACCACGAGCAGTACTTC. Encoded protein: CASSLEPYHEQYF.

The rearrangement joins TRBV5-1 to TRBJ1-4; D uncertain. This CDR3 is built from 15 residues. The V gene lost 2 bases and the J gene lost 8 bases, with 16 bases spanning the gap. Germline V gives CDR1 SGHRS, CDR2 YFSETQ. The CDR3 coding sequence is TGCGCCAGCAGCTTTGATAGCATGAAACGGGAAAAACTGTTTTTT. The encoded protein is CASSFDSMKREKLFF. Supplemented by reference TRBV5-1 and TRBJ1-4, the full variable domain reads KAGVTQTPRYLIKTRGQQVTLSCSPISGHRSVSWYQQTPGQGLQFLFEYFSETQRNKGNFPGRFSGRQFSNSRSEMNVSTLELGDSALYLCASSFDSMKREKLFFGSGTQLSVL.

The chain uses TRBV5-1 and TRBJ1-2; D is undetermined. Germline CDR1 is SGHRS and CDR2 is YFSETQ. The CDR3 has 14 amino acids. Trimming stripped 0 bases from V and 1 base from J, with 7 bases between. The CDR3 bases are TGCGCCAGCAGCTTGGAGCACGGTAACTATGGCTACACCTTC. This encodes CASSLEHGNYGYTF. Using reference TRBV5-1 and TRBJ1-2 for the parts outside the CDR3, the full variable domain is KAGVTQTPRYLIKTRGQQVTLSCSPISGHRSVSWYQQTPGQGLQFLFEYFSETQRNKGNFPGRFSGRQFSNSRSEMNVSTLELGDSALYLCASSLEHGNYGYTFGSGTRLTVV.

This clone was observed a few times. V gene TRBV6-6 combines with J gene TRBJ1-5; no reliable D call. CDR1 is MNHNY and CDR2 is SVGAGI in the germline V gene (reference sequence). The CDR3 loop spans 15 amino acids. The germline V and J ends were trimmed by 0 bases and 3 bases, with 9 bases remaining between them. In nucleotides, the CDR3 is TGTGCCAGCAGTTACTCGGGAGGTTCCAATCAGCCCCAGCATTTT. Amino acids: CASSYSGGSNQPQHF.

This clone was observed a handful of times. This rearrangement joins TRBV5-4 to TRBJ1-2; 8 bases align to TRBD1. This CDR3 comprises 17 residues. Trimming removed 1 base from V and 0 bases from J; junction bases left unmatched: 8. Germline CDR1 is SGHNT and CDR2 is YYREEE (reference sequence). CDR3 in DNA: TGTGCCAGCAGCTTGAATGGCCAGGGGGCTACTAACTATGGCTACACCTTC. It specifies CASSLNGQGATNYGYTF.

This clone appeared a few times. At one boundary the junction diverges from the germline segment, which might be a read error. CDR3 amino acids: CASSLELAGAHDF. The CDR3 coding sequence is TGTGCCAGCAGCTTAGAGCTAGCGGGGGCCCACGACTTC. V gene TRBV7-8 combines with J gene TRBJ2-5; TRBD2 aligns across 10 bases. This CDR3 has 13 residues. In germline, CDR1 is SGHVS, CDR2 FQNEAQ.

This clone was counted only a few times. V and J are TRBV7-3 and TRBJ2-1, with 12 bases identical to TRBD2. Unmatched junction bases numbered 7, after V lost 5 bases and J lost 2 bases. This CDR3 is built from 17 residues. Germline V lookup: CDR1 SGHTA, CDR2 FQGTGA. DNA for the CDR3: TGTGCCAGCAGCCCCCGCGCTAGCGGGGGGGCCTACAATGAGCAGTTCTTC. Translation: CASSPRASGGAYNEQFF.

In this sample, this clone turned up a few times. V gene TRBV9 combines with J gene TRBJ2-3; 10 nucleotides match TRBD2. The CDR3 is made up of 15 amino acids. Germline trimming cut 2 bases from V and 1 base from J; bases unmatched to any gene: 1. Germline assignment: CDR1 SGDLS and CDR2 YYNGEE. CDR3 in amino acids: CASSVLAGGTDTQYF. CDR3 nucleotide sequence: TGTGCCAGCAGCGTCCTAGCGGGGGGCACAGATACGCAGTATTTT.

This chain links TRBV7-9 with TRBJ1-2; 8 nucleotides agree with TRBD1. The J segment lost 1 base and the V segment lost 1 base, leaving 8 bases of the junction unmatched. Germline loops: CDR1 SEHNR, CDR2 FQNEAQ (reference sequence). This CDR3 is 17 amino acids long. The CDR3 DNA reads TGTGCCAGCAGCTTAGGCCTGACAGGGGACTATAACTATGGCTACACCTTC. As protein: CASSLGLTGDYNYGYTF.

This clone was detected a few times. CDR3: CASRSGTTAANEQFF. CDR3 sequence (DNA): TGTGCCAGCAGATCCGGGACTACAGCCGCCAATGAGCAGTTCTTC. The chain uses TRBV7-2 and TRBJ2-1, with 7 positions matching TRBD2. CDR1 is SGHTA, CDR2 FQGNSA, per germline. Trimming removed 6 bases from V and 6 bases from J; junction bases left unmatched: 11. The CDR3 has 15 residues.

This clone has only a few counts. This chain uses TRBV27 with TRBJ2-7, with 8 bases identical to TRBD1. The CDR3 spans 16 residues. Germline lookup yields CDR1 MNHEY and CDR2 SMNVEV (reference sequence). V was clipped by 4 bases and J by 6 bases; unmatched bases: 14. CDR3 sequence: CASSSPLGQAGGEQYF. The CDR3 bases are TGTGCCAGCAGTTCCCCTTTGGGACAGGCTGGAGGCGAGCAGTACTTC.

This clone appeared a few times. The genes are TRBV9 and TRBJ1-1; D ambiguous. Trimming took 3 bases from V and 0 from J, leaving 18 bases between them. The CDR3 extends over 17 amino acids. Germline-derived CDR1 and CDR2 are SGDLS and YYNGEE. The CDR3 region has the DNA TGTGCCAGCAGCGCCCCAACAAGACTCTTAATGAACACTGAAGCTTTCTTT. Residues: CASSAPTRLLMNTEAFF.

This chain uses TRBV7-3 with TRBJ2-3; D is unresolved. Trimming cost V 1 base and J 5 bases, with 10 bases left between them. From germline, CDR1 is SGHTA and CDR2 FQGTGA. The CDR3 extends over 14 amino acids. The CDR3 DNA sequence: TGTGCCAGCAGCTTAAGTACTTTCCGAGATACGCAGTATTTT. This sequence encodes CASSLSTFRDTQYF.

The CDR3 protein is CASSYGGSTEAFF. The CDR3 DNA is TGTGCCAGCAGTTATGGGGGGAGCACTGAAGCTTTCTTT. The rearrangement uses TRBV6-5 and TRBJ1-1; perhaps TRBD1 as D (5 bases). V was pared by 3 bases and J by 4 bases, with 9 bases between. The CDR3 is 13 residues long. CDR1 MNHEY and CDR2 SVGAGI come from the germline V gene.

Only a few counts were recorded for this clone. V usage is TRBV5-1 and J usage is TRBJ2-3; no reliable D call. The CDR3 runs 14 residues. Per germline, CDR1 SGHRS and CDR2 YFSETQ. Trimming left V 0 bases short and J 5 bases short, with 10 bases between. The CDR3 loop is CASSLERSGDTQYF. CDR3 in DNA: TGCGCCAGCAGCTTGGAACGGAGTGGAGATACGCAGTATTTT. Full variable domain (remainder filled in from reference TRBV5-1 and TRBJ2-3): KAGVTQTPRYLIKTRGQQVTLSCSPISGHRSVSWYQQTPGQGLQFLFEYFSETQRNKGNFPGRFSGRQFSNSRSEMNVSTLELGDSALYLCASSLERSGDTQYFGPGTRLTVL.

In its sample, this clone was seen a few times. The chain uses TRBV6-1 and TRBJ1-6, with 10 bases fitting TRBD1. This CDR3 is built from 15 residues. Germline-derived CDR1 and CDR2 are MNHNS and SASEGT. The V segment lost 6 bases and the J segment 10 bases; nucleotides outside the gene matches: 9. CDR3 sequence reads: CASRERQGASSPLHF. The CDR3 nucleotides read TGTGCCAGCAGGGAGAGACAGGGGGCCAGCTCACCCCTCCACTTT.

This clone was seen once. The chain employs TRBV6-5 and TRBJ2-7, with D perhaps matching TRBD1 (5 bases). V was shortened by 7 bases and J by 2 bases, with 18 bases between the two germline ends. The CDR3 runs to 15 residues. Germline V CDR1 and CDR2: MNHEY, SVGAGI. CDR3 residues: CASTFSQGITYEQYF. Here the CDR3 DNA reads TGTGCCAGCACTTTCTCCCAGGGCATCACCTACGAGCAGTACTTC.

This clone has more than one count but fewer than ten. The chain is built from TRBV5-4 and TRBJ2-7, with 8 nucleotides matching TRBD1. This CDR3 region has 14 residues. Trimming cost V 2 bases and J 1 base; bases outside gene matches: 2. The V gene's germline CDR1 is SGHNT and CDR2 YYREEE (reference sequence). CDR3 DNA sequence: TGTGCCAGCAGCTTACAGGGGGAGTCCTACGAGCAGTACTTC. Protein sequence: CASSLQGESYEQYF. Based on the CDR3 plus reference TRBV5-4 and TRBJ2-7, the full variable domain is ETGVTQSPTHLIKTRGQQVTLRCSSQSGHNTVSWYQQALGQGPQFIFQYYREEENGRGNFPPRFSGLQFPNYSSELNVNALELDDSALYLCASSLQGESYEQYFGPGTRLTVT.

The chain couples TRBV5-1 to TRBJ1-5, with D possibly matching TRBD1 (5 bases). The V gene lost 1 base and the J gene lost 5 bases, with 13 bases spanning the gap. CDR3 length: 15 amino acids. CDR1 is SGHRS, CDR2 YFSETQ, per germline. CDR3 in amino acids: CASSLQGGTHQPQHF. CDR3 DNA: TGCGCCAGCAGCTTGCAGGGAGGCACTCATCAGCCCCAGCATTTT.

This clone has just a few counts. Written as DNA, the CDR3 is TGTGCCTGGACCGGGACAGGTTTAAATGGCTACACCTTC. Translated: CAWTGTGLNGYTF. The rearrangement links TRBV30 to TRBJ1-2, with 8 bases lining up with TRBD1. Germline V gives CDR1 GTSNPN, CDR2 SVGIG (reference sequence). The CDR3 totals 13 residues. Trimming at V came to 4 bases and at J to 6 bases, leaving 7 bases not matched to a gene.

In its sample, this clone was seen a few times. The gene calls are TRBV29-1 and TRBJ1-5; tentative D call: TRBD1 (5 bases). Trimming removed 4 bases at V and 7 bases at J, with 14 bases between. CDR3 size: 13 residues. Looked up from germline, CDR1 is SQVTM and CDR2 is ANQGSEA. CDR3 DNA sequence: TGCAGCGTTGTTTTGACAGCTGGCCAGCCCCAGCATTTT. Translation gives CSVVLTAGQPQHF.

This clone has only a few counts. CDR3 region: CASSPAGGWNEQFF. In DNA, the CDR3 is TGCGCCAGCAGTCCGGCGGGAGGTTGGAATGAGCAGTTCTTC. The V gene is TRBV10-2, the J gene TRBJ2-1, with TRBD2 matching 8 bases. V lost 5 bases to trimming and J lost 7 bases; unmatched junction nucleotides: 7. The germline CDR1 and CDR2 sequences are WSHSY and SAAADI. The CDR3 contains 14 residues.

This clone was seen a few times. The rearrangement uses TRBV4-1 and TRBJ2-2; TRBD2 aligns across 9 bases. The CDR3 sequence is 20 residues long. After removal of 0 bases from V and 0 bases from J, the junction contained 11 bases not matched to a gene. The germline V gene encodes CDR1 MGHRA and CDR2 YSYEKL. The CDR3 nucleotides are TGCGCCAGCAGCCAAGATTTGAGCCTAGCGGGGACTCCGAACACCGGGGAGCTGTTTTTT. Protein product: CASSQDLSLAGTPNTGELFF.